One sample yielded the 8 T cell receptor beta chains listed below, sequenced in a study of blood T cell repertoires in COVID-19. Here immunoSEQ multiplex PCR was the method, and the copy in TCRdb shows in-frame clones only, minus some. The sample has some 240,000 clones; about 80% are singletons. Sequencing used peripheral blood. The receptors shown here come from an elderly woman with acute or convalescent COVID-19.

V and J are TRBV10-3 and TRBJ1-1, with TRBD1 matching over 7 bases. The CDR3 contains 13 residues. Germline V CDR1 and CDR2: ENHRY, SYGVKD. Trimming took 6 bases from V and 6 from J; bases not matched to a gene: 7. The CDR3 region is CAIRRQGLAEAFF. The DNA for the CDR3 is TGTGCCATCAGACGACAGGGTTTAGCTGAAGCTTTCTTT.

The rearrangement joins TRBV9 to TRBJ1-3; 8 nucleotides match TRBD1. The CDR3 sequence is 18 residues long. J gave up 0 bases and V 5 bases, and 13 bases lay outside the gene matches. Germline V CDR1 and CDR2: SGDLS, YYNGEE. CDR3 in amino acids: CASRVRTGLAPSGNTIYF. The CDR3 region has the DNA TGTGCCAGCAGGGTCCGGACAGGGCTGGCCCCCTCTGGAAACACCATATATTTT.

This chain joins TRBV9 and TRBJ2-7, with 7 bases fitting TRBD1. Trimming cost V 0 bases and J 4 bases; bases outside gene matches: 4. In germline, CDR1 is SGDLS, CDR2 YYNGEE. The CDR3 extends over 14 amino acids. CDR3 loop: CASSVEQGKYEQYF. The CDR3 region has the DNA TGTGCCAGCAGCGTAGAACAGGGGAAGTACGAGCAGTACTTC.

J is TRBJ1-2 and V is TRBV5-1; 7 nucleotides align to TRBD1. From germline, CDR1 is SGHRS and CDR2 YFSETQ. The CDR3 has 14 amino acids. V shed 4 bases and J 4 bases; nucleotides not matched to a gene: 7. In DNA form, the CDR3 reads TGCGCCAGCAGCAAGGGACAGCCAGGCTATGGCTACACCTTC. It codes for CASSKGQPGYGYTF.

This CDR3 is CASRGAYEQYF. CDR3 bases: TGTGCCAGCAGGGGAGCCTACGAGCAGTACTTC. The gene calls are TRBV5-3 and TRBJ2-7; TRBD1 might be the D (6 bases). TRBV5-3 belongs to the ORF category, with a function that is uncertain. The CDR3 totals 11 residues. With 8 bases removed from V and 2 bases from J, the gap between germline ends came to 8 bases.

J is TRBJ2-1 and V is TRBV10-2; 11 positions agree with TRBD2. V was clipped by 6 bases and J by 5 bases; unmatched bases: 3. CDR3 size: 14 residues. Germline V gene lookup returns CDR1 WSHSY and CDR2 SAAADI. CDR3 DNA sequence: TGCGCCAGCAGGTCTAGCGGGGGGAACAATGAGCAGTTCTTC. Protein sequence: CASRSSGGNNEQFF.

This chain uses TRBV4-1 with TRBJ1-4, with D tentatively TRBD1 (5 bases). The CDR3 runs 15 residues. The V end was cut by 0 bases, the J end by 5 bases, with 10 bases between. The germline V gene has CDR1 MGHRA and CDR2 YSYEKL. The CDR3 here is CASSQERGENEKLFF. CDR3 sequence (DNA): TGCGCCAGCAGCCAAGAAAGGGGTGAGAATGAAAAACTGTTTTTT.

This chain joins TRBV27 and TRBJ2-3; perhaps TRBD1 as D (5 bases). The CDR3 loop spans 15 amino acids. The germline gives CDR1 MNHEY, CDR2 SMNVEV (reference sequence). Trimming shortened V by 2 bases and J by 7 bases, and 16 bases separated the two germline ends. The CDR3 nucleotides are TGTGCCAGCAGTTTACAGGGCCTCAGGACGAATACGCAGTATTTT. It codes for CASSLQGLRTNTQYF.